What follows are 24 T cell receptor beta chains derived from one specimen sequenced in a study of CD8 T cells in Susac syndrome. The authors reverse transcribed roughly 0.5 to 1 ug RNA with random hexamers. TCRdb called the immunoSEQ multiplex PCR reads again in MiXCR, with one record for every CDR3 protein. The top ten clones hold about 0.5% of a sample with 75,000 to 80,000 distinct CDR3 sequences, roughly 94% of them seen once. Sequencing was done on a sample of CD8+ T cells from PBMCs. All receptors come from a human donor with Susac syndrome.

As to this clonotype: A junction boundary mismatches the germline segment, possibly from a read error. The V call is TRBV4-1, the J call TRBJ1-4; D not resolved. The CDR3 extends over 13 amino acids. The V gene's germline CDR1 is MGHRA and CDR2 YSYEKL. For the CDR3, the DNA is TGCGCCAGCAGGCAAGCGGCCAGTGAAAAACTGTTTTTT. It yields the protein CASRQAASEKLFF.

V gene TRBV19 combines with J gene TRBJ1-1; D is unresolved. CDR3 length equals 12 residues. CDR1 LNHDA and CDR2 SQIVND come from the germline V gene (reference sequence). Trimming left V 3 bases short and J 7 bases short, with 9 bases between. The CDR3 DNA follows: TGTGCCAGTAGTATCGGTCGAAGTGAAGCTTTCTTT. Its translation is CASSIGRSEAFF. The entire variable domain, with the rest obtained from reference TRBV19 and TRBJ1-1, is as follows: DGGITQSPKYLFRKEGQNVTLSCEQNLNHDAMYWYRQDPGQGLRLIYYSQIVNDFQKGDIAEGYSVSREKKESFPLTVTSAQKNPTAFYLCASSIGRSEAFFGQGTRLTVV.

V and J are TRBV7-8 and TRBJ2-5, with D perhaps assigned TRBD1 or TRBD2 (5 bases each). This CDR3 has 14 residues. Germline assignment: CDR1 SGHVS and CDR2 FQNEAQ. V lost 5 bases and J lost 5, with 15 bases in between. The CDR3 sequence: CASSRPGGRETQYF. DNA for the CDR3: TGTGCCAGCAGCCGACCTGGGGGAAGGGAGACCCAGTACTTC.

The chain links TRBV19 to TRBJ2-3; 8 bases match TRBD2. The CDR3 spans 18 residues. V trimming: 2 bases; J trimming: 5 bases; junction bases outside the gene matches: 15. From germline, CDR1 is LNHDA and CDR2 SQIVND (reference sequence). The CDR3 sequence: CASSIPPNFRGGEDTQYF. The DNA for the CDR3 is TGTGCCAGTAGTATACCCCCTAACTTTCGGGGGGGCGAAGATACGCAGTATTTT.

The CDR3 spells CASSQAQGQKNYEQYF. In DNA, the CDR3 is TGCGCCAGCAGCCAAGCCCAGGGACAGAAGAACTACGAGCAGTACTTC. V usage is TRBV4-1 and J usage is TRBJ2-7, with TRBD1 matching over 7 bases. Germline V lookup: CDR1 MGHRA, CDR2 YSYEKL. With 1 base clipped from V and 3 bases from J, the junction kept 9 bases outside the gene matches. This CDR3 has 16 residues.

The table lists this clonotype with a few counts. V and J are TRBV29-1 and TRBJ2-7; 7 bases agree with TRBD2. Trimming cost V 6 bases and J 5 bases; bases outside gene matches: 16. CDR3 length equals 15 residues. The germline V gene has CDR1 SQVTM and CDR2 ANQGSEA. The CDR3 bases are TGCAGCGTCCCCTCGGCAGGGAGGGTCTCGGACGAGCAGTACTTC. It yields the protein CSVPSAGRVSDEQYF.

This clonotype occurred a few times. V and J are TRBV9 and TRBJ2-7, with D tentatively TRBD2 (6 bases). The V end lost 2 bases, the J end lost 0 bases, and 9 bases lay between the germline ends. Germline CDR1 SGDLS, CDR2 YYNGEE. The CDR3 runs 14 residues. DNA for the CDR3: TGTGCCAGCAGCGTGGGGGGACTCTCCTACGAGCAGTACTTC. As protein: CASSVGGLSYEQYF.

The chain employs TRBV16 and TRBJ2-7, with D tentatively TRBD2 (5 bases). V dropped 0 bases and J dropped 2 bases, with 8 bases sitting between them. The CDR3 loop spans 14 amino acids. Germline V gene lookup returns CDR1 KGHSY and CDR2 FQNENV. DNA of the CDR3: TGTGCCAGCAGCCAATCGGGAGATACCTACGAGCAGTACTTC. Translating it yields CASSQSGDTYEQYF.

The chain links TRBV7-9 to TRBJ1-1; no reliable D call. This CDR3 is built from 12 residues. In germline, CDR1 is SEHNR, CDR2 FQNEAQ (reference sequence). V dropped 5 bases and J dropped 6 bases, with 10 bases sitting between them. CDR3 loop: CASSMGIAEAFF. The CDR3 DNA follows: TGTGCCAGCAGCATGGGGATCGCTGAAGCTTTCTTT.

The V and J genes are TRBV20-1 and TRBJ2-7; D tentatively fits TRBD1 or TRBD2 (5 bases each). Per germline, CDR1 DFQATT and CDR2 SNEGSKA (reference sequence). This CDR3 region has 13 residues. V shed 2 bases and J shed 5 bases, with 13 bases lying between them. CDR3: CSARPRVRDEQYF. The CDR3 nucleotides read TGCAGTGCTAGACCCAGGGTGAGGGACGAGCAGTACTTC.

The rearrangement joins TRBV27 to TRBJ2-5; weak D call: TRBD2 (6 bases). The CDR3 covers 16 residues. Germline loops: CDR1 MNHEY, CDR2 SMNVEV (reference sequence). The ends were cut back, 6 bases at V and 2 bases at J, with 19 bases in the middle. The CDR3 bases are TGTGCCAGCAGCTCCCGCCGGGAGCCCCTTCAAGAGACCCAGTACTTC. Translating it yields CASSSRREPLQETQYF.

The rearrangement links TRBV9 to TRBJ1-4; D is ambiguous. CDR1 and CDR2 from the germline V gene are SGDLS and YYNGEE. This CDR3 has 14 amino acids. With 4 bases removed from V and 0 bases from J, the gap between germline ends came to 7 bases. The CDR3 loop reads CASSPYATNEKLFF. In DNA, the CDR3 is TGTGCCAGCAGCCCCTATGCAACTAATGAAAAACTGTTTTTT.

The rearrangement joins TRBV13 to TRBJ2-3; no definite D call. Germline CDR1 PRHDT, CDR2 FYEKMQ (reference sequence). This CDR3 is 13 amino acids long. Trimming took 0 bases from V and 4 from J, leaving 5 bases between them. As DNA, the CDR3 is TGTGCCAGCAGCTTAGGCCTTGCAGATACGCAGTATTTT. Amino acid sequence: CASSLGLADTQYF.

The chain recombines TRBV20-1 with TRBJ1-1, with 7 bases matching TRBD1. The CDR3 is 13 amino acids. V shed 6 bases, J shed 1 base, and the junction held 5 bases outside the gene matches. Germline V gives CDR1 DFQATT, CDR2 SNEGSKA (reference sequence). CDR3 nucleotide sequence: TGCAGTGCAACGGGGACAGAGAACACTGAAGCTTTCTTT. Translation gives CSATGTENTEAFF.

This clonotype was recorded once. The rearrangement uses TRBV4-2 and TRBJ2-5, with 8 bases matching TRBD2. Germline V lookup: CDR1 LGHNA, CDR2 YNFKEQ. V was clipped by 4 bases and J by 1 base; unmatched bases: 17. CDR3 length equals 19 residues. CDR3 DNA: TGTGCCAGCAGCCGGTATAGCGGGGCAGCCCGGCCATCCCAAGAGACCCAGTACTTC. Translated, it gives CASSRYSGAARPSQETQYF.

The chain has TRBV3-1 and TRBJ1-2; 7 bases fit TRBD1. In germline, CDR1 is LGHDT, CDR2 YNNKEL (reference sequence). The CDR3 consists of 16 residues. With 5 bases clipped from V and 5 bases from J, the junction kept 14 bases outside the gene matches. In nucleotides, the CDR3 is TGTGCCAGCAGCTATTCTAGACAGGGAGGTCCATATGGCTACACCTTC. This gives the protein CASSYSRQGGPYGYTF.

The chain is built from TRBV10-3 and TRBJ1-5, with D tentatively TRBD1 (5 bases). Germline V CDR1 and CDR2: ENHRY, SYGVKD. V was cut by 4 bases and J by 9 bases, with 13 bases left in between. This CDR3 spans 13 amino acids. The CDR3 nucleotides are TGTGCCATCAGTGCCATCGGGGGGGGGCCCCAGCATTTT. It specifies CAISAIGGGPQHF.

This chain connects TRBV7-9 to TRBJ2-7; TRBD1 might be the D (5 bases). V lost 3 bases to trimming and J lost 3 bases, with 12 bases between them. Per the germline V gene, CDR1 is SEHNR and CDR2 is FQNEAQ (reference sequence). There are 14 residues in the CDR3. This CDR3 is CASSFRERGYEQYF. The CDR3 nucleotides read TGTGCCAGCAGCTTCAGGGAAAGGGGCTACGAGCAGTACTTC.

V and J are TRBV2 and TRBJ2-7; TRBD2 matches at 7 bases. The CDR3 totals 15 residues. J gave up 1 base and V 2 bases, and 5 bases lay outside the gene matches. From germline, CDR1 is SNHLY and CDR2 FYNNEI. Here the CDR3 DNA reads TGTGCCAGCAGTGAATGGGGGGGAAGGTCCTACGAGCAGTACTTC. This translates into CASSEWGGRSYEQYF.

This chain links TRBV9 with TRBJ1-1, with a possible D match to TRBD1 (5 bases). Trimming shortened V by 0 bases and J by 0 bases, and 9 bases separated the two germline ends. CDR1 is SGDLS and CDR2 is YYNGEE in the germline V gene. CDR3 size: 15 residues. The CDR3 DNA reads as TGTGCCAGCAGCGTAGGAGGGGCCCTGAACACTGAAGCTTTCTTT. Amino acids: CASSVGGALNTEAFF.

The chain uses TRBV9 and TRBJ2-3; 8 bases map to TRBD2. J was trimmed by 6 bases and V by 4 bases; bases with no gene match: 10. Germline lookup yields CDR1 SGDLS and CDR2 YYNGEE. This CDR3 is built from 15 residues. This chain's CDR3 is CASSIGGARTDTQYF. The CDR3 nucleotides read TGTGCCAGCAGCATCGGGGGGGCACGTACCGATACGCAGTATTTT.

The rearrangement links TRBV30 to TRBJ1-2; no definite D call. CDR1 is GTSNPN and CDR2 is SVGIG in the germline V gene (reference sequence). Trimming stripped 3 bases from V and 0 bases from J, with 17 bases between. This CDR3 is 16 amino acids long. The CDR3, as DNA: TGTGCCTGGAGGAGGCCCCCAACCGAGGCTAACTATGGCTACACCTTC. Its protein product is CAWRRPPTEANYGYTF.

The genes are TRBV9 and TRBJ2-3, with D possibly being TRBD1 or TRBD2 (5 bases each). The germline V gene has CDR1 SGDLS and CDR2 YYNGEE. V shed 4 bases and J shed 9 bases, with 27 bases lying between them. The CDR3 consists of 17 residues. The DNA for the CDR3 is TGTGCCAGCAGCCCCTCGGGTGGGACGGGGCACCAGTGGACGCAGTATTTT. Translation: CASSPSGGTGHQWTQYF.

The CDR3 region is CASSQDGPLHF. The DNA for the CDR3 is TGTGCCAGCAGCCAGGATGGGCCCCTCCACTTT. This chain uses TRBV7-8 with TRBJ1-6; D gene uncertain. Trimming took off 5 bases at V and 13 bases at J, with 9 bases between the two ends. Per the germline V gene, CDR1 is SGHVS and CDR2 is FQNEAQ. This CDR3 region has 11 residues.